These T cell receptor beta chains were read from a single sample in a study of T-cell memory formation after mild COVID-19. TCRdb passed the 5' RACE reads through MiXCR, listing each CDR3 protein once. Of roughly 450,000 distinct CDR3 sequences listed, 15% to 20% are singletons. Sequencing was done on a sample of PBMCs or a T cell subset sorted from them (not recorded which). These receptors originate from an adult woman who had mild COVID-19 (a few samples of this study predate the infection). Cell type and time point are not known. The CDR3 runs from the conserved cysteine through the conserved F or W. The order of the fields is V gene, D gene, J gene, CDR3 protein. D genes are given only for firm matches.

v_call: TRBV29-1
d_call: -
j_call: TRBJ2-3
cdr3_aa: CSVQTDTQYF

v_call: TRBV5-1
d_call: TRBD1
j_call: TRBJ2-7
cdr3_aa: CASSLHRGRYEQYF

v_call: TRBV7-3
d_call: -
j_call: TRBJ2-2
cdr3_aa: CASSLDFLGELFF

v_call: TRBV4-1
d_call: -
j_call: TRBJ1-5
cdr3_aa: CASSQDGGLSQNQPQHF

v_call: TRBV12-3/TRBV12-4
d_call: TRBD1
j_call: TRBJ1-2
cdr3_aa: CASSFGTGPSYTF

v_call: TRBV9
d_call: TRBD2
j_call: TRBJ2-3
cdr3_aa: CASSPLGREAPDTQYF

v_call: TRBV5-1
d_call: TRBD2
j_call: TRBJ2-1
cdr3_aa: CASSFSRGGRDEQFF

v_call: TRBV4-3
d_call: -
j_call: TRBJ2-3
cdr3_aa: CASSQGRGDTQYF

v_call: TRBV12-3/TRBV12-4
d_call: TRBD2
j_call: TRBJ2-3
cdr3_aa: CASSHSGVTDTQYF

v_call: TRBV5-1
d_call: -
j_call: TRBJ2-5
cdr3_aa: CASSLMGQETQYF

v_call: TRBV7-2
d_call: TRBD2
j_call: TRBJ2-5
cdr3_aa: CASTVTSGSRETQYF

v_call: TRBV4-2
d_call: -
j_call: TRBJ2-5
cdr3_aa: CASSQEVRQETQYF

v_call: TRBV6-5
d_call: -
j_call: TRBJ2-3
cdr3_aa: CASSYSRALTQYF

v_call: TRBV12-3/TRBV12-4
d_call: TRBD1
j_call: TRBJ1-4
cdr3_aa: CASRRTGGLGEKLFF

v_call: TRBV7-2
d_call: -
j_call: TRBJ2-1
cdr3_aa: CASSPGLVIEQFF

v_call: TRBV7-9
d_call: -
j_call: TRBJ1-2
cdr3_aa: CASSRSGDNYGYTF

v_call: TRBV4-1
d_call: TRBD2
j_call: TRBJ2-7
cdr3_aa: CASSPGLADYYEQYF

v_call: TRBV27
d_call: -
j_call: TRBJ2-3
cdr3_aa: CATLLGDTQYF

v_call: TRBV5-6
d_call: -
j_call: TRBJ1-4
cdr3_aa: CASSLNLRGEKLFF

v_call: TRBV4-2
d_call: TRBD2
j_call: TRBJ2-2
cdr3_aa: CASAPGGLAGIGELFF

v_call: TRBV7-6
d_call: -
j_call: TRBJ2-5
cdr3_aa: CASSSLPYNQETQYF

v_call: TRBV7-8
d_call: -
j_call: TRBJ1-1
cdr3_aa: CASSQRTKETFF

v_call: TRBV4-3
d_call: -
j_call: TRBJ2-7
cdr3_aa: CASSQDQGVAGAHEQYF

v_call: TRBV12-3/TRBV12-4
d_call: -
j_call: TRBJ2-2
cdr3_aa: CASSLTWTGELFF

v_call: TRBV19
d_call: -
j_call: TRBJ1-1
cdr3_aa: CASMRGRGNTEAFF

v_call: TRBV5-1
d_call: TRBD1
j_call: TRBJ2-6
cdr3_aa: CASSPRDRVQTGANVLTF

v_call: TRBV15
d_call: TRBD1
j_call: TRBJ2-6
cdr3_aa: CATSSGTGGTLSGANVLTF

v_call: TRBV14
d_call: TRBD2
j_call: TRBJ2-1
cdr3_aa: CASSLDLTAGGQHEQFF

v_call: TRBV20-1
d_call: -
j_call: TRBJ1-1
cdr3_aa: CSARWSGLNTEAFF

v_call: TRBV4-1
d_call: -
j_call: TRBJ2-1
cdr3_aa: CASSQGKGQFF

v_call: TRBV5-1
d_call: -
j_call: TRBJ2-7
cdr3_aa: CASSLAGTGQGEQYF

v_call: TRBV2
d_call: -
j_call: TRBJ2-1
cdr3_aa: CASSPLRVGNYNEQFF

v_call: TRBV30
d_call: TRBD1
j_call: TRBJ1-1
cdr3_aa: CAWNPGGLMNTEAFF

v_call: TRBV27
d_call: -
j_call: TRBJ1-1
cdr3_aa: CASSLSPMNTEAFF

v_call: TRBV12-3/TRBV12-4
d_call: -
j_call: TRBJ2-7
cdr3_aa: CASSRQALGNYEQYF

v_call: TRBV7-8
d_call: TRBD1
j_call: TRBJ1-1
cdr3_aa: CASSFYDTGGPPEAFF

v_call: TRBV7-3
d_call: TRBD1
j_call: TRBJ2-2
cdr3_aa: CASSFEGQIYTGELFF

v_call: TRBV12-3/TRBV12-4
d_call: -
j_call: TRBJ1-2
cdr3_aa: CASRLALSGYTF

v_call: TRBV10-3
d_call: TRBD1
j_call: TRBJ2-3
cdr3_aa: CAISEGQGLTDTQYF

v_call: TRBV7-3
d_call: TRBD2
j_call: TRBJ2-1
cdr3_aa: CASSFSTGLVGYEQFF

v_call: TRBV7-7
d_call: TRBD2
j_call: TRBJ2-1
cdr3_aa: CASSPWLADNNEQFF

v_call: TRBV6-2/TRBV6-3
d_call: TRBD1
j_call: TRBJ2-1
cdr3_aa: CASSLGTGPPYNEQFF

v_call: TRBV9
d_call: TRBD1
j_call: TRBJ2-7
cdr3_aa: CASSVEAGGLRSFEQYF

v_call: TRBV20-1
d_call: TRBD1
j_call: TRBJ2-1
cdr3_aa: CSARRDRPSYNEQFF

v_call: TRBV7-3
d_call: -
j_call: TRBJ2-1
cdr3_aa: CASSPSGGLNEQFF

v_call: TRBV30
d_call: -
j_call: TRBJ1-4
cdr3_aa: CAWSRGTIGVGEKLFF

v_call: TRBV2
d_call: -
j_call: TRBJ2-2
cdr3_aa: CASSEGSVGELFF

v_call: TRBV6-2/TRBV6-3
d_call: -
j_call: TRBJ2-7
cdr3_aa: CASSYGSNYEQYF

v_call: TRBV28
d_call: -
j_call: TRBJ1-4
cdr3_aa: CASTSQAGKLFF

v_call: TRBV3-1
d_call: -
j_call: TRBJ2-2
cdr3_aa: CASSRGGSGELFF

v_call: TRBV5-1
d_call: TRBD2
j_call: TRBJ2-5
cdr3_aa: CASSLAVAGGLSETQYF

v_call: TRBV6-2/TRBV6-3
d_call: TRBD1
j_call: TRBJ2-7
cdr3_aa: CASSYYGQGRYEQYF